Below, 22 T cell receptor beta chains from the same sample are listed, as sequenced in a study of prognosis after radiotherapy for stage I lung cancer (dated by TCRdb to the early 2020s). Sequenced using an Illumina HiSeq 3000. The TCR beta CDR3 region was amplified from genomic DNA by two rounds of multiplex PCR. The first PCR round used primers specific to each TRBV and TRBJ gene, and the primer sequences were filed in Chinese patent CN105087789A. Clones were called with MiXCR by TCRdb after fastp trimmed the public reads at Q25, and only in-frame beta chains were retained. Each CDR3 protein gets just one entry, which takes the most common genes and DNA from the rows behind it. A total of fewer than 35,000 distinct CDR3 sequences appear in this sample, around 30% of them only once. Of the sample, 9.5% to 13% is held by the ten largest clones. The material sequenced was PBMCs, taken before or after stereotactic body radiation therapy (not recorded which). The receptors were sampled from a donor of 50 years or more with non-small cell lung cancer.

Of note for this clonotype: A single base is all that separates this from a far larger clone, so a read error is likely. Likely a read error: the CDR3 ends without its conserved phenylalanine or tryptophan. V and J are TRBV20-1 and TRBJ2-5; 11 bases are shared with TRBD2. TRBJ2-1 matches the DNA end more closely, so the J call is doubtful. The germline V gene has CDR1 DFQATT and CDR2 SNEGSKA (reference sequence). The CDR3 covers 15 residues. The CDR3 is CSATDSGRARNEQFL. CDR3 DNA: TGCAGTGCTACCGATAGCGGGAGGGCCCGCAATGAGCAGTTCCTC.

The table lists this clonotype with many counts. The chain employs TRBV6-7 and TRBJ2-7, with D possibly being TRBD2 (5 bases). TRBV6-7 counts as an open reading frame of uncertain function. The CDR3 extends over 15 amino acids. Trimming stripped 0 bases from V and 6 bases from J, with 15 bases between. This chain's CDR3 is CASSYSNTPAGEQYF. CDR3 nucleotide sequence: TGTGCCAGCAGTTACTCCAACACCCCCGCGGGCGAGCAGTACTTC.

About this clonotype itself: At one of its ends the junction is not consistent with the germline gene, which may arise from a read error. J is TRBJ2-1 and V is TRBV6-5; tentatively, D is TRBD2 (5 bases). The germline gives CDR1 MNHEY, CDR2 SVGAGI. The CDR3 spans 16 residues. CDR3 DNA: TGTGCCAGCAGTTACTCGTGGGGAGCCTACTACAATGAGCAGATCTTC. Translated: CASSYSWGAYYNEQIF.

Comments on this clonotype: A read error is the likely source, as a far larger clone sits one nucleotide away. The rearrangement links TRBV5-5 to TRBJ1-3, with a possible D match to TRBD1 (5 bases). Germline-derived CDR1 and CDR2 are SGHKS and YYEKEE (reference sequence). The CDR3 sequence is 14 residues long. The CDR3 protein is CASSEGLTGDTIYF. The CDR3 DNA reads as TGCGCCAGCAGTGAGGGGCTGACTGGGGACACCATATATTTT.

The V and J genes are TRBV7-2 and TRBJ2-5, with 8 bases lining up with TRBD2. After removal of 5 bases from V and 5 bases from J, the junction contained 13 bases not matched to a gene. This CDR3 has 16 amino acids. Germline CDR1 is SGHTA and CDR2 is FQGNSA. The CDR3 bases are TGTGCCAGCAGCCGGGGACCAGCGGGAGTTGGTGAGACCCAGTACTTC. It codes for CASSRGPAGVGETQYF.

This clonotype has ten or more counts. The chain recombines TRBV3-1 with TRBJ1-6; 9 bases match TRBD1. CDR1 and CDR2 from the germline V gene are LGHDT and YNNKEL (reference sequence). This CDR3 has 14 residues. V lost 3 bases to trimming and J lost 10 bases; unmatched junction nucleotides: 4. The CDR3 coding sequence is TGTGCCAGCAGCCACGGACAGGGGAGATCACCCCTCCACTTT. Translated: CASSHGQGRSPLHF. The entire variable domain, with the rest obtained from reference TRBV3-1 and TRBJ1-6, is as follows: DTAVSQTPKYLVTQMGNDKSIKCEQNLGHDTMYWYKQDSKKFLKIMFSYNNKELIINETVPNRFSPKSPDKAHLNLHINSLELGDSAVYFCASSHGQGRSPLHFGNGTRLTVT.

This clonotype was counted many times. This chain connects TRBV19 to TRBJ1-2, with TRBD1 matching over 8 bases. Germline V gene data show CDR1 as LNHDA and CDR2 as SQIVND (reference sequence). The CDR3 is 16 residues long. J lost 3 bases, V lost 1 base, and 7 bases had no gene match. This CDR3 reads CASSIGTGFHHYGYTF. The CDR3 nucleotides read TGTGCCAGTAGTATAGGGACAGGGTTTCATCACTATGGCTACACCTTC. The full variable domain, its missing parts supplied by reference TRBV19 and TRBJ1-2, is DGGITQSPKYLFRKEGQNVTLSCEQNLNHDAMYWYRQDPGQGLRLIYYSQIVNDFQKGDIAEGYSVSREKKESFPLTVTSAQKNPTAFYLCASSIGTGFHHYGYTFGSGTRLTVV.

This clonotype was detected many times. The gene calls are TRBV6-1 and TRBJ2-3, with TRBD2 identical over 14 bases. The CDR3 totals 15 residues. J lost 3 bases, V lost 6 bases, and 2 bases had no gene match. CDR1 and CDR2 from the germline V gene are MNHNS and SASEGT. CDR3 nucleotide sequence: TGTGCCAGCAGGAGGACTAGCGGGAGGACAGATACGCAGTATTTT. This sequence encodes CASRRTSGRTDTQYF.

The table lists this clonotype with many counts. V is TRBV19 and J is TRBJ1-3; tentatively, D is TRBD1 (6 bases). CDR1 LNHDA and CDR2 SQIVND come from the germline V gene (reference sequence). This CDR3 contains 19 residues. Between the trimmed V and J ends, which lost 8 bases and 0 bases, there was a span of 26 bases. The CDR3: CASPILRGQSTSSGNTIYF. The CDR3, as DNA: TGTGCCAGTCCTATATTGCGTGGACAGTCGACTTCCTCTGGAAACACCATATATTTT.

About this clonotype: One end of the junction does not line up with germline, which may come from a read error. V is TRBV19 and J is TRBJ1-6; 9 bases align to TRBD1. Germline CDR1 LNHDA, CDR2 SQIVND (reference sequence). The CDR3 totals 19 residues. The CDR3 DNA follows: TGTGCCAGTAGTATTGGCGGGGACAGGGTGGCCCGGCAGGATTCAACCCTCCACTTC. Its translation: CASSIGGDRVARQDSTLHF.

This clonotype occurred many times. The chain recombines TRBV28 with TRBJ2-7; maybe TRBD1 (7 bases). Germline V gene sequence: CDR1 MDHEN, CDR2 SYDVKM. Trimming stripped 5 bases from V and 3 bases from J, with 11 bases between. CDR3 size: 13 residues. The CDR3 region has the DNA TGTGCCAGCAGTCGGAGGGACAGCTACGAGCAGTACTTC. It encodes CASSRRDSYEQYF.

This clonotype was counted only a few times. A far bigger clonotype differs at one base, so this is likely a read error. The genes are TRBV7-9 and TRBJ1-1, with 7 bases that match TRBD1. Germline CDR1 and CDR2: SEHNR and FQNEAQ (reference sequence). CDR3 size: 14 residues. CDR3 nucleotides: TGTGCCAGCAGCTTAGGAGCAGGGACAGATACGCGGTATTTT. The encoded protein is CASSLGAGTDTRYF.

This clonotype was seen many times. The CDR3 nucleotides read TGTGCCAGCAGTAGTTCGCAGACCTACGAGCAGTACTTC. Its translation is CASSSSQTYEQYF. V and J are TRBV27 and TRBJ2-7; no clear D gene. The V end was cut by 5 bases, the J end by 2 bases, with 10 bases between. The CDR3 has 13 residues. Germline assignment: CDR1 MNHEY and CDR2 SMNVEV (reference sequence).

This clonotype is medium-sized in the sample. The CDR3: CASSSPRGLVGEQFF. CDR3 nucleotides: TGTGCCAGCAGTTCTCCCAGGGGGCTTGTTGGTGAGCAGTTCTTC. The rearrangement joins TRBV6-5 to TRBJ2-1, with TRBD1 identical over 8 bases. This CDR3 has 15 amino acids. From germline, CDR1 is MNHEY and CDR2 SVGAGI. With 4 bases clipped from V and 9 bases from J, the junction kept 11 bases outside the gene matches.

A remark on this clonotype: This sequence is one base from a far larger clone and is likely a read error. This chain uses TRBV6-5 with TRBJ1-6; D perhaps matches TRBD1 (5 bases). The V end was cut by 3 bases, the J end by 9 bases, with 9 bases between. The CDR3 spans 13 residues. The germline gives CDR1 MNHEY, CDR2 SVGAGI. The CDR3 coding sequence is TGTGCCAGCAGTTATCTCAGGGTTTCACCCCTCCACTTT. This gives the protein CASSYLRVSPLHF.

This clonotype came up many times. The V call is TRBV11-2, the J call TRBJ1-2; the match to TRBD1 covers 7 bases. CDR1 is SGHAT and CDR2 is FQNNGV in the germline V gene. The junction had 6 bases not matched to a gene; V was cut back by 5 bases and J by 0 bases. The length of the CDR3 is 15 residues. Here the CDR3 reads CASSDTGAANYGYTF. In nucleotides, the CDR3 is TGTGCCAGCAGCGATACAGGGGCAGCTAACTATGGCTACACCTTC.

For this clonotype: This clone may be a read error of a much larger clone one base away. The rearrangement links TRBV5-4 to TRBJ2-5; 10 bases are a match to TRBD1. Near its end, the DNA agrees better with TRBJ2-1, so the J call may be wrong. Germline CDR1 reads SGHNT; CDR2 reads YYREEE (reference sequence). The CDR3 is 16 residues long. DNA of the CDR3: TGTGCCAGCAGCTTGGCTCAGACAGGGGGCAGGAATGAGCAGTTCTTC. It is translated as CASSLAQTGGRNEQFF.

The sample holds many counts of this clonotype. The chain recombines TRBV2 with TRBJ2-1, with D perhaps assigned TRBD1 or TRBD2 (5 bases each). V dropped 0 bases and J dropped 0 bases, with 18 bases sitting between them. The CDR3 has 19 amino acids. Germline V CDR1 and CDR2: SNHLY, FYNNEI. The CDR3 sequence: CASSEAPRGVLSSYNEQFF. DNA for the CDR3: TGTGCCAGCAGTGAAGCTCCCCGAGGGGTCCTTAGCTCCTACAATGAGCAGTTCTTC.

Remarks on this clonotype: Germline is not matched at one junction end, which may reflect a read error. The chain combines TRBV19 with TRBJ2-7, with D unclear. CDR3 size: 14 residues. Germline CDR1 is LNHDA and CDR2 is SQIVND (reference sequence). The CDR3 here is CASSELLSYYEQYF. In DNA, the CDR3 is TGCGCCAGCTCCGAATTGCTCTCATACTACGAGCAGTACTTC. The full variable domain, with the rest looked up from reference TRBV19 and TRBJ2-7, is DGGITQSPKYLFRKEGQNVTLSCEQNLNHDAMYWYRQDPGQGLRLIYYSQIVNDFQKGDIAEGYSVSREKKESFPLTVTSAQKNPTAFYLCASSELLSYYEQYFGPGTRLTVT.

At least ten counts were recorded for this clonotype. This chain uses TRBV6-1 with TRBJ2-3; D might be TRBD1 or TRBD2, each matching 5 bases. CDR1 is MNHNS and CDR2 is SASEGT in the germline V gene. This CDR3 has 13 amino acids. With 8 bases removed from V and 5 bases from J, the gap between germline ends came to 14 bases. The CDR3 loop reads CASHRGLGDTQYF. In nucleotides, the CDR3 is TGTGCCAGCCACCGGGGCCTGGGAGATACGCAGTATTTT.

This clonotype was seen just once. The V gene is TRBV28, the J gene TRBJ2-3; TRBD2 matches 9 bases. The germline V gene encodes CDR1 MDHEN and CDR2 SYDVKM. Trimming at V came to 9 bases and at J to 4 bases, leaving 11 bases not matched to a gene. The CDR3 is made up of 15 amino acids. The CDR3 is CARTIAGAFADTQYF. The DNA for the CDR3 is TGTGCCAGAACAATAGCGGGAGCATTCGCAGATACGCAGTATTTT.

This clonotype has a count of ten or more. The chain uses TRBV19 and TRBJ1-4; weak D call: TRBD1 (6 bases). Germline V CDR1 and CDR2: LNHDA, SQIVND (reference sequence). The germline V and J ends were trimmed by 8 bases and 5 bases, with 15 bases remaining between them. The length of the CDR3 is 14 residues. The CDR3 nucleotides are TGTGCCAGTCGCCGGGGGGCGCAGAATGAAAAACTGTTTTTT. This codes for CASRRGAQNEKLFF.